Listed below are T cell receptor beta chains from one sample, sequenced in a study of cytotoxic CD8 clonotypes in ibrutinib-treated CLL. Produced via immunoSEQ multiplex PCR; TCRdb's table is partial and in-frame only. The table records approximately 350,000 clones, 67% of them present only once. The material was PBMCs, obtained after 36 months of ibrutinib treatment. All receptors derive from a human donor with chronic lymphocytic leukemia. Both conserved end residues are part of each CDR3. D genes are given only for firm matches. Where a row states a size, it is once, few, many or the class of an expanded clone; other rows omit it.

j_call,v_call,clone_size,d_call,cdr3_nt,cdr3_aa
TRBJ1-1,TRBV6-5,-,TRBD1,TGTGCCAGCAGTTACCGAACAGGGGAGGGTGAAGCTTTCTTT,CASSYRTGEGEAFF
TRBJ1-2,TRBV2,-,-,TGTGCCAGCAGGGCTAACTATGGCTACACCTTC,CASRANYGYTF
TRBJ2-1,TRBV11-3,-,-,TGTGCCAGCAGCTCGGAAGACGAGCAGTTCTTC,CASSSEDEQFF
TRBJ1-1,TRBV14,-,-,TGTGCCAGCAGCCAAGGAAAAGGGGAAGCTTTCTTT,CASSQGKGEAFF
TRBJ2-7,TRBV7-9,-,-,TGTGCCAGCAGCTGGGACGGAGGCGAGCAGTACTTC,CASSWDGGEQYF
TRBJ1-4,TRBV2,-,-,TGTGCCAGCAGCAACAGGGTTGGTGGTGAAAAACTGTTTTTT,CASSNRVGGEKLFF
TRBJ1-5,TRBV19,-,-,TGTGCCAGTAGTCAAGCTAGCAATCAGCCCCAGCATTTT,CASSQASNQPQHF
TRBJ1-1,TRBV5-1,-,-,TGCGCCAGCAGGCCGGCGGTGAACACTGAAGCTTTCTTT,CASRPAVNTEAFF
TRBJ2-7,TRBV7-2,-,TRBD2,TGTGCCAGCAGCTTTTCAGGAAATATCCTAGCGGGAGGCAACGAGCAGTACTTC,CASSFSGNILAGGNEQYF
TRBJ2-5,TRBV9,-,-,TGTGCCAGCAGCGTAGAGGGGCTCCAAGAGACCCAGTACTTC,CASSVEGLQETQYF
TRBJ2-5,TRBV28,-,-,TGTGCCAGCAGTCACGGACTACAAGAGACCCAGTACTTC,CASSHGLQETQYF
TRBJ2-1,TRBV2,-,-,TGTGCCAGCAGTGAAGGGGACCCACCCTACAATGAGCAGTTCTTC,CASSEGDPPYNEQFF
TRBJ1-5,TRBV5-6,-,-,TGTGCCAGCAGCTTGTTCGGGGAACCCCAGCATTTT,CASSLFGEPQHF
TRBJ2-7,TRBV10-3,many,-,TGTGCCATCAGTGTGGGGGCGGACGAGCAGTACTTC,CAISVGADEQYF
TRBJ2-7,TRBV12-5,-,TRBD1,TGTGCTAGTGGTCCCCCCCGGGACAGGGGGCCGGGAGAGCAGTACTTC,CASGPPRDRGPGEQYF
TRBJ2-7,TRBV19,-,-,TGTGCCAGTACCTTAAGAGGGGGTGCGACCTACGAGCAGTACTTC,CASTLRGGATYEQYF
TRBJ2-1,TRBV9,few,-,TGTGCCAGCAGCCCCATAGGCGATGAGCAGTTCTTC,CASSPIGDEQFF
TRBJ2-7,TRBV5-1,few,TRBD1,TGCGCCAGCAGCTGGGACAGCTCCTACGAGCAGTACTTC,CASSWDSSYEQYF
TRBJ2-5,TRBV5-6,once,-,TGTGCCAGCAGCTCTGGGCGTTCCTCTCAAGAGACCCAGTACTTC,CASSSGRSSQETQYF
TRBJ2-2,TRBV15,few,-,TGTGCCACCAGCAGAGCACCTCTTGGGGAGCTGTTTTTT,CATSRAPLGELFF
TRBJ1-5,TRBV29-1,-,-,TGCAGCGTTGAATTGGCAGGCAATCAGCCCCAGCATTTT,CSVELAGNQPQHF
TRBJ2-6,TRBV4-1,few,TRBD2,TGCGCCAGCAGCCAAGATGATACTAGCGGGGTATACTCTGGGGCCAACGTCCTGACTTTC,CASSQDDTSGVYSGANVLTF
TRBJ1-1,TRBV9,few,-,TGTGCCAGCAGCGTAGCTACCCTTATGAACACTGAAGCTTTCTTT,CASSVATLMNTEAFF
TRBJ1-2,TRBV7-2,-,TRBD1,TGTGCCAGCAGCCAGGGAGGACAGGGCCTGTATGGCTACACCTTC,CASSQGGQGLYGYTF
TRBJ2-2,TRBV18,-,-,TGTGCCAGCTCACCACGCGGGACAGCAAACACCGGGGAGCTGTTTTTT,CASSPRGTANTGELFF
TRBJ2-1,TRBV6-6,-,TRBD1,TGTGCCAGCAGACTGGACAGGGGATCCTACAATGAGCAGTTCTTC,CASRLDRGSYNEQFF
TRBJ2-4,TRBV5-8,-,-,TGTGCCAGCACCCTGAACATTCAGTACTTC,CASTLNIQYF
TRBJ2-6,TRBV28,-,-,TGTGCCAGCAGTTTTGCGAGCTCTGGGGCCAACGTCCTGACTTTC,CASSFASSGANVLTF
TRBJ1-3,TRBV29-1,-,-,TGCAGCGTTGCAACAGGTCCCTCTGGAAACACCATATATTTT,CSVATGPSGNTIYF
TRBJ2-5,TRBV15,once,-,TGTGCCACCAGCGTAGGCACACTTCAAGAGACCCAGTACTTC,CATSVGTLQETQYF
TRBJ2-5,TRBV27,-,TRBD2,TGTGCCAGCAGGTCACTAGCGGGAGGTGAGACCCAGTACTTC,CASRSLAGGETQYF
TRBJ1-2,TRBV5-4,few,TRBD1,TGTGCCAGCAGACCCACCGGGACAGCCTATGGCTACACCTTC,CASRPTGTAYGYTF
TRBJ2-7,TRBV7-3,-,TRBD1,TGTGCCAGCAGCTTAGCCAGGACAGGCTACGAGCAGTACTTC,CASSLARTGYEQYF
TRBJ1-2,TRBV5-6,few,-,TGTGCCAGCAGCTTGGGGCAGCTCTATGGCTACACCTTC,CASSLGQLYGYTF
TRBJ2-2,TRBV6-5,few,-,TGTGCCAGCAGTTACGGTGGGGCCGGGGAGCTGTTTTTT,CASSYGGAGELFF
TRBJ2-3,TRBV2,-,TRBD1,TGTGCCAGCAGTGTCAGGGACAGGGTCACAGATACGCAGTATTTT,CASSVRDRVTDTQYF
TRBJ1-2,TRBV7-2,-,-,TGTGCCAGCAGCTTAGAGGGGGGAAGGAGCTATGGCTACACCTTC,CASSLEGGRSYGYTF
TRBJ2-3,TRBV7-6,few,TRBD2,TGTGCCAGCAGCTTAGAGGGAGCGGGGGCCCCCGGGCTGGATACGCAGTATTTT,CASSLEGAGAPGLDTQYF
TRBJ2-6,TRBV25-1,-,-,TGTGCCAGCAGCACACCCGTCCTAGCTGGGGCCAACGTCCTGACTTTC,CASSTPVLAGANVLTF
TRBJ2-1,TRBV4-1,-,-,TGCGCCAGCAGCACCCGAGGGGAAACCTCCTACAATGAGCAGTTCTTC,CASSTRGETSYNEQFF
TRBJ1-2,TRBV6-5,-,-,TGTGCCAGCAGCTCCCTGGGGGGTGCCTATGGCTACACCTTC,CASSSLGGAYGYTF
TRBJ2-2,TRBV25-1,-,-,TGTGCCAGCAGTGAGCAGGGGTACACCGGGGAGCTGTTTTTT,CASSEQGYTGELFF
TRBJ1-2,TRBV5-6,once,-,TGTGCCAGCAGCCTGGGGCTGAGGTTCTTCATGAATGATGGCTACACCTTC,CASSLGLRFFMNDGYTF
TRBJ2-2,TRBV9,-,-,TGTGCCAGCAGCGTAGGGGCGGGGGCCCGCGGGGAGCTGTTTTTT,CASSVGAGARGELFF
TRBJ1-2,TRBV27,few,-,TGTGCCCGTCTCGGGGCCGGAAGGGGCTACACCTTC,CARLGAGRGYTF